A selection of T cell receptor beta chains follows, all from one sample in a study of blood T cells in healthy people across ages. TCRdb fed the 5' RACE reads into MiXCR, producing one record per CDR3 protein. The sample has about 620,000 distinct CDR3 sequences; around 50% are singletons. Material: blood. The receptors originated from a woman aged 80 or over in good health. The CDR3 runs from the conserved cysteine through the conserved F or W. Each record gives: D gene, V gene, clone size, J gene, CDR3 protein, CDR3 DNA. A D gene is named only where the DNA matches it firmly. Clone size is stated in some rows and not others, as once, few, many or a class when expanded.

TRBD2	TRBV20-1	-	TRBJ2-7	CSGTERESTHEQYF	TGCAGTGGGACCGAGCGGGAGTCAACTCACGAGCAGTACTTC
-	TRBV5-1	many	TRBJ2-5	CASSLLEAMETQYF	TGCGCCAGCAGCTTGCTAGAGGCAATGGAGACCCAGTACTTC
TRBD2	TRBV7-2	-	TRBJ2-1	CASSFTMTSGGRFF	TGTGCCAGCAGCTTTACTATGACTAGCGGGGGGAGGTTCTTC
-	TRBV20-1	few	TRBJ2-6	CSARRDHSGANVLTF	TGCAGTGCTAGGAGGGACCACTCTGGGGCCAACGTCCTGACTTTC
-	TRBV5-1	-	TRBJ2-2	CASSSRDGSTGELFF	TGCGCCAGCAGCTCAAGGGACGGCTCCACCGGGGAGCTGTTTTTT
-	TRBV10-3	-	TRBJ2-4	CATTEGAKNIQYF	TGTGCCACCACAGAGGGGGCCAAAAACATTCAGTACTTC
-	TRBV7-2	few	TRBJ2-3	CASSSYPDRNTQYF	TGTGCCAGCAGCTCCTACCCTGACAGGAATACGCAGTATTTT
TRBD2	TRBV9	-	TRBJ2-3	CASTQSGRSTDTQYF	TGTGCCAGCACCCAAAGCGGGAGGAGCACAGATACGCAGTATTTT
-	TRBV3-1	many	TRBJ1-2	CASSQGTPSNYGYTF	TGTGCCAGCAGCCAAGGAACACCTTCTAACTATGGCTACACCTTC
TRBD1	TRBV3-1	few	TRBJ2-5	CASSSRDRGEQYF	TGTGCCAGCAGCTCCCGGGACAGGGGTGAGCAGTACTTC
-	TRBV30	-	TRBJ2-7	CAWSDSSYEQYF	TGTGCCTGGAGTGACAGTTCCTACGAGCAGTACTTC
-	TRBV7-9	-	TRBJ1-3	CASSTPGHRSGNTIYF	TGTGCCAGCAGCACCCCGGGACACCGCTCTGGAAACACCATATATTTT
-	TRBV7-2	-	TRBJ2-7	CASSLQKEQYF	TGTGCCAGCAGCCTACAGAAAGAGCAGTACTTC
TRBD2	TRBV5-5	-	TRBJ2-3	CASSLGTGGRNTQYF	TGTGCCAGCAGCTTGGGTACGGGGGGGCGAAATACGCAGTATTTT
-	TRBV7-9	many	TRBJ2-1	CASSLLGEAQQFF	TGTGCCAGCAGCTTATTAGGGGAGGCCCAGCAGTTCTTC
TRBD2	TRBV29-1	few	TRBJ2-3	CSVAGLAAFTDTQYF	TGCAGCGTGGCCGGACTAGCGGCTTTCACAGATACGCAGTATTTT
-	TRBV12-3/TRBV12-4	many	TRBJ2-5	CASSFPSRAETQYF	TGTGCCAGCAGTTTTCCGTCCCGGGCTGAGACCCAGTACTTC
TRBD1	TRBV6-1	few	TRBJ2-1	CATLGNGDRGRNEQFF	TGTGCCACCTTAGGCAATGGGGACAGGGGACGCAATGAGCAGTTCTTC
TRBD2	TRBV20-1	-	TRBJ2-7	CSARDGGGTYEQYF	TGCAGTGCTAGAGACGGGGGGGGGACCTACGAGCAGTACTTC
-	TRBV5-1	-	TRBJ1-2	CASSALPQGGYTF	TGCGCCAGCAGCGCGCTGCCCCAGGGAGGCTACACCTTC
-	TRBV6-2/TRBV6-3	-	TRBJ2-7	CAAMGAGSYEQYF	TGTGCCGCCATGGGCGCGGGTTCCTACGAGCAGTACTTC
TRBD1	TRBV5-1	-	TRBJ1-2	CASTPGGQGFGYTF	TGCGCCAGCACTCCAGGGGGACAGGGTTTTGGCTACACCTTC
TRBD1	TRBV7-9	-	TRBJ2-3	CASSSDRASSTDTQYF	TGTGCCAGCAGCTCGGACAGGGCCTCTAGCACAGATACGCAGTATTTT
-	TRBV24-1	few	TRBJ2-3	CATSDRYTDTQYF	TGTGCCACCAGTGATCGATACACAGATACGCAGTATTTT
TRBD2	TRBV28	-	TRBJ2-7	CASVWLAGTSYEQYF	TGTGCCAGCGTATGGCTAGCGGGTACCTCCTACGAGCAGTACTTC
-	TRBV7-2	-	TRBJ2-3	CASSLARRGLDTQYF	TGTGCCAGCAGCTTAGCACGACGGGGGCTTGATACGCAGTATTTT
-	TRBV6-1	-	TRBJ1-4	CASSDIYRTGDEKLFF	TGTGCCAGCAGTGACATATATCGAACGGGGGATGAAAAACTGTTTTTT
-	TRBV2	many	TRBJ2-1	CASSEAMGQNEQFF	TGTGCCAGCAGTGAAGCGATGGGCCAAAATGAGCAGTTCTTC
-	TRBV25-1	-	TRBJ1-2	CASSDFGGYTF	TGTGCCAGCAGTGATTTTGGTGGCTACACCTTC
-	TRBV7-2	-	TRBJ2-3	CASRPTGIGTDTQYF	TGTGCCAGCAGGCCAACAGGGATCGGCACAGATACGCAGTATTTT
TRBD2	TRBV7-9	-	TRBJ2-3	CASSSLPLAGGTDTQYF	TGTGCCAGCAGCTCATTGCCCTTAGCGGGGGGAACAGATACGCAGTATTTT
TRBD1	TRBV3-1	-	TRBJ1-1	CAGSQPAPGTGKAFF	TGTGCCGGCAGCCAACCTGCCCCCGGGACAGGAAAAGCTTTCTTT
TRBD1	TRBV28	many	TRBJ2-4	CASAGQGLAKNIQYF	TGTGCCAGCGCGGGACAGGGGCTCGCCAAAAACATTCAGTACTTC
TRBD2	TRBV20-1	few	TRBJ2-1	CSARWTSGRYNEQFF	TGCAGTGCTAGATGGACTAGCGGGAGATACAATGAGCAGTTCTTC
-	TRBV28	many	TRBJ2-3	CASSIGTLGPDTQYF	TGTGCCAGCAGTATCGGGACTCTGGGACCAGATACGCAGTATTTT
-	TRBV20-1	-	TRBJ1-5	CSARWGNQPQHF	TGCAGTGCTAGGTGGGGGAATCAGCCCCAGCATTTT
-	TRBV12-3/TRBV12-4	-	TRBJ2-7	CASSLLGGPTSEQYF	TGTGCCAGCAGTTTGCTGGGGGGGCCCACCTCCGAGCAGTACTTC
-	TRBV10-3	once	TRBJ2-5	CAISGMIGVHKETQYF	TGTGCCATCAGTGGTATGATTGGAGTGCATAAAGAGACCCAGTACTTC
TRBD2	TRBV27	few	TRBJ2-2	CASSWDGRTGELFF	TGTGCCAGCAGTTGGGACGGGAGGACCGGGGAGCTGTTTTTT
-	TRBV6-5	-	TRBJ1-1	CASSYSKQGRDTEAFF	TGTGCCAGCAGTTACTCAAAACAGGGCAGGGACACTGAAGCTTTCTTT
-	TRBV6-2/TRBV6-3	-	TRBJ2-3	CASSYTAAQSYTDTQYF	TGTGCCAGCAGTTATACGGCAGCCCAATCCTACACAGATACGCAGTATTTT
-	TRBV2	-	TRBJ1-5	CASSVDGKQPQHF	TGTGCCAGCAGCGTCGACGGTAAGCAGCCCCAGCATTTT
TRBD1	TRBV6-4	-	TRBJ2-7	CASRTPGQGDAYEQYF	TGTGCCAGCAGGACCCCGGGACAGGGCGACGCCTACGAGCAGTACTTC
-	TRBV20-1	-	TRBJ1-1	CSARGSPVNTEAFF	TGCAGTGCTAGAGGGTCTCCGGTGAACACTGAAGCTTTCTTT
TRBD2	TRBV20-1	-	TRBJ2-5	CSAPEWGGYQETQYF	TGCAGTGCCCCCGAATGGGGGGGGTACCAAGAGACCCAGTACTTC
-	TRBV7-2	few	TRBJ2-7	CASNRGMGPYEQYF	TGTGCCAGCAATAGGGGGATGGGCCCCTACGAGCAGTACTTC
-	TRBV6-6	-	TRBJ1-1	CASSQTENTGAFF	TGTGCCAGCAGCCAGACCGAGAACACTGGAGCTTTCTTT
-	TRBV21-1	few	TRBJ2-1	CASSKATTGAGDEQFF	TGTGCCAGCAGCAAAGCCACCACAGGGGCCGGCGATGAGCAGTTCTTC
-	TRBV5-1	-	TRBJ1-1	CASSWLTWGRAEAFF	TGCGCCAGCAGCTGGCTGACGTGGGGGAGAGCTGAAGCTTTCTTT
TRBD2	TRBV7-2	many	TRBJ2-1	CASSSYWGLGGFF	TGTGCCAGCAGCTCTTACTGGGGACTAGGGGGGTTCTTC
-	TRBV29-1	many	TRBJ2-1	CSVELSAGEQFF	TGCAGCGTTGAGCTATCGGCGGGGGAGCAGTTCTTC
-	TRBV7-2	many	TRBJ2-7	CASSLSVYEQYF	TGTGCCAGCAGTTTGTCCGTCTACGAGCAGTACTTC
-	TRBV5-1	many	TRBJ2-1	CASSELQGSYNEQFF	TGCGCCAGCAGCGAATTGCAGGGCTCCTACAATGAGCAGTTCTTC
TRBD1	TRBV20-1	-	TRBJ2-3	CSAGGPTTGTDTQYF	TGCAGTGCTGGCGGTCCAACGACAGGGACAGATACGCAGTATTTT
-	TRBV7-3	many	TRBJ2-1	CASSLMGRVLGNEQFF	TGTGCCAGCAGCTTAATGGGCCGGGTGTTGGGCAATGAGCAGTTCTTC
-	TRBV4-1	-	TRBJ1-1	CASSQDGEPNTEAFF	TGCGCCAGCAGCCAAGACGGGGAACCAAACACTGAAGCTTTCTTT
-	TRBV25-1	-	TRBJ1-4	CASRDKGKLFF	TGTGCCAGCCGGGACAAAGGAAAACTGTTTTTT